One sample yielded the 25 T cell receptor beta chains listed below, sequenced in a study of blood T cell repertoires in COVID-19. TCRdb's table, derived via immunoSEQ multiplex PCR, lists solely in-frame clones and lacks some. The sample has about 59,000 clones, under 90% seen once; the top ten hold 25% to 35%. Input material: peripheral blood. All receptors derive from a woman of 80 years or more with active or convalescent COVID-19.

The V gene is TRBV7-2, the J gene TRBJ2-4, with 8 positions matching TRBD1. This CDR3 comprises 16 residues. V shed 5 bases, J shed 0 bases, and the junction held 6 bases outside the gene matches. Germline-derived CDR1 and CDR2 are SGHTA and FQGNSA. This chain's CDR3 is CASSTGQAIAKNIQYF. CDR3 in DNA: TGTGCCAGCAGCACGGGACAGGCCATAGCCAAAAACATTCAGTACTTC.

This clone was found once. The chain joins TRBV15 to TRBJ1-2, with TRBD1 identical over 7 bases. The CDR3 covers 13 residues. Losses at the gene ends were 5 bases for V and 6 bases for J; bases not matched to a gene: 6. In germline, CDR1 is LNHNV, CDR2 YYDKDF (reference sequence). The CDR3 DNA sequence: TGTGCCACCAGCGTAACGACAGGGAATGGCTACACCTTC. It specifies CATSVTTGNGYTF.

This clone was picked up a small number of times. The rearrangement uses TRBV6-5 and TRBJ1-2; D is undetermined. Germline lookup yields CDR1 MNHEY and CDR2 SVGAGI. This CDR3 comprises 12 residues. Trimming removed 4 bases at V and 7 bases at J, with 10 bases between. The CDR3 nucleotides are TGTGCCAGCAGTTCCGGAACGGGTGGCTACACCTTC. This sequence encodes CASSSGTGGYTF.

This chain joins TRBV10-3 and TRBJ2-5, with D possibly being TRBD2 (5 bases). The V and J ends lost 0 bases and 5 bases respectively, with 7 bases between them. The CDR3 extends over 13 amino acids. Germline CDR1 ENHRY, CDR2 SYGVKD. The CDR3 region is CAISESAVETQYF. Here the CDR3 DNA reads TGTGCCATCAGTGAGTCAGCGGTCGAGACCCAGTACTTC.

The chain has TRBV12-5 and TRBJ2-5, with D possibly TRBD2 on 6 matching bases. The CDR3 extends over 18 amino acids. Per the germline V gene, CDR1 is LGHNT and CDR2 is FRNRAP. Trimming removed 1 base from V and 4 bases from J, with 22 bases in between. The CDR3 coding sequence is TGTGCTAGTGGTTTGGATCAAACCACCCGGGACTCAGCAGAGACCCAGTACTTC. It translates to CASGLDQTTRDSAETQYF.

For the CDR3, the DNA is TGTGCCAGCAGAACGGACAGGGGAAATGGCTACACCTTC. This codes for CASRTDRGNGYTF. This chain uses TRBV7-2 with TRBJ1-2; 9 bases match TRBD1. The germline V gene has CDR1 SGHTA and CDR2 FQGNSA. The CDR3 runs to 13 residues. V lost 6 bases, J lost 6 bases, and 5 bases stayed unmatched.

This clone was counted a few times. The chain recombines TRBV12-3 or TRBV12-4 with TRBJ2-7; a possible D gene is TRBD2 (5 bases). Trimming took off 7 bases at V and 2 bases at J, with 12 bases between the two ends. The CDR3 consists of 13 residues. The CDR3 bases are TGTGCCAGCACAAAGGGAGTAACCTACGAGCAGTACTTC. Its translation: CASTKGVTYEQYF.

This rearrangement joins TRBV7-9 to TRBJ2-7, with TRBD2 as a possible D gene (6 bases). Germline V gene sequence: CDR1 SEHNR, CDR2 FQNEAQ (reference sequence). V shed 1 base and J shed 6 bases, with 13 bases lying between them. This CDR3 region has 14 residues. This CDR3 is CASSLVSGGGEQYF. The CDR3 bases are TGTGCCAGCAGCTTAGTCTCCGGGGGAGGCGAGCAGTACTTC. The entire variable domain, with the rest obtained from reference TRBV7-9 and TRBJ2-7, is as follows: DTGVSQNPRHKITKRGQNVTFRCDPISEHNRLYWYRQTLGQGPEFLTYFQNEAQLEKSRLLSDRFSAERPKGSFSTLEIQRTEQGDSAMYLCASSLVSGGGEQYFGPGTRLTVT.

V is TRBV2 and J is TRBJ2-5, with D hard to call. The CDR3 covers 14 residues. CDR1 and CDR2 from the germline V gene are SNHLY and FYNNEI. Trimming removed 8 bases at V and 2 bases at J, with 15 bases between. The CDR3 region is CASSNSQVQETQYF. In nucleotides, the CDR3 is TGTGCCAGCTCCAACAGCCAGGTACAAGAGACCCAGTACTTC.

The chain employs TRBV11-2 and TRBJ2-2; a possible D gene is TRBD2 (6 bases). This CDR3 comprises 14 residues. The germline V gene has CDR1 SGHAT and CDR2 FQNNGV. The V end was cut by 1 base, the J end by 9 bases, with 12 bases between. CDR3 sequence reads: CASSLGVGGWELFF. The CDR3 DNA sequence: TGTGCCAGCAGCTTAGGCGTCGGGGGATGGGAGCTGTTTTTT.

The chain carries TRBV19 and TRBJ1-5, with D unclear. This CDR3 comprises 13 residues. V was shortened by 5 bases and J by 3 bases, with 8 bases between the two germline ends. Looked up from germline, CDR1 is LNHDA and CDR2 is SQIVND (reference sequence). In DNA, the CDR3 is TGTGCCAGTAGTCCGGGTGCCAATCAGCCCCAGCATTTT. Amino acid sequence: CASSPGANQPQHF.

V is TRBV3-1 (or the pseudogene TRBV3-2) and J is TRBJ1-1; maybe TRBD1 (6 bases). This CDR3 comprises 15 residues. Germline loops: CDR1 LGHDT, CDR2 YNNKEL (reference sequence). Trimming stripped 4 bases from V and 0 bases from J, with 12 bases between. CDR3 in DNA: TGTGCCAGCAGCCCGCGGGGGGCAGTGAACACTGAAGCTTTCTTT. This translates into CASSPRGAVNTEAFF.

This clone showed up just a few times. The chain combines TRBV5-1 with TRBJ2-7, with 7 positions matching TRBD2. CDR3 length equals 13 residues. CDR1 and CDR2 (germline): SGHRS, YFSETQ. Trimming took 3 bases from V and 6 from J; bases not matched to a gene: 6. CDR3 nucleotide sequence: TGCGCCAGCAGCTCCGGAGGGAGGGGCGAGCAGTACTTC. Protein: CASSSGGRGEQYF.

The chain joins TRBV7-2 to TRBJ2-1; 11 nucleotides agree with TRBD2. Germline values: CDR1 SGHTA, CDR2 FQGNSA. The V gene end was trimmed by 3 bases and the J gene end by 2 bases; junction bases not matched to a gene: 0. CDR3 size: 15 residues. The CDR3: CASSFSGGAYNEQFF. The CDR3 nucleotides read TGTGCCAGCAGCTTTAGCGGGGGGGCCTACAATGAGCAGTTCTTC.

This clone was recorded many times. This chain joins TRBV7-2 and TRBJ2-1; 7 positions agree with TRBD2. CDR1 is SGHTA and CDR2 is FQGNSA in the germline V gene. The length of the CDR3 is 15 residues. V shed 5 bases and J 7 bases; nucleotides not matched to a gene: 11. CDR3 sequence (DNA): TGTGCCAGCAGCGCCGGACTAGTAGGGAGGAATGAGCAGTTCTTC. It specifies CASSAGLVGRNEQFF.

A remark on this clone: The identical CDR3 is also encoded by other nucleotide sequences in the sample. The V gene is TRBV7-2, the J gene TRBJ2-7; weak D call: TRBD2 (7 bases). Germline V CDR1 and CDR2: SGHTA, FQGNSA. V was cut by 1 base and J by 4 bases, with 14 bases left in between. This CDR3 is 15 amino acids long. The CDR3 bases are TGTGCCAGCAGCTTAGAGGGCGGGGGCGCTTACGAGCAGTACTTC. As protein: CASSLEGGGAYEQYF.

The rearrangement links TRBV19 to TRBJ2-7; possible D gene TRBD2, 6 bases. Germline CDR1 LNHDA, CDR2 SQIVND (reference sequence). The CDR3 runs to 15 residues. The germline V and J ends were trimmed by 3 bases and 1 base, with 13 bases remaining between them. CDR3 loop: CASSIGIAVSYEQYF. In DNA, the CDR3 is TGTGCCAGTAGTATCGGTATAGCGGTGTCCTACGAGCAGTACTTC.

The V and J genes are TRBV6-2 or TRBV6-3 and TRBJ1-5; 8 bases agree with TRBD1. The junction had 2 bases not matched to a gene; V was cut back by 4 bases and J by 3 bases. The CDR3 is 14 amino acids. In germline, CDR1 is MNHEY, CDR2 SVGEGT. The CDR3 loop reads CASSSGQANQPQHF. For the CDR3, the DNA is TGTGCCAGCAGTTCGGGACAGGCCAATCAGCCCCAGCATTTT.

This clone was counted a single time. This chain uses TRBV7-3 with TRBJ2-2, with 8 bases fitting TRBD1. Losses at the gene ends were 5 bases for V and 4 bases for J; bases not matched to a gene: 3. Germline V gene data show CDR1 as SGHTA and CDR2 as FQGTGA. The length of the CDR3 is 14 residues. CDR3 nucleotide sequence: TGTGCCAGCAGCCGAGGGACAGGCACCGGGGAGCTGTTTTTT. Its translation is CASSRGTGTGELFF.

The chain joins TRBV7-2 to TRBJ1-1, with D maybe TRBD1 (6 bases). The V gene lost 7 bases and the J gene lost 12 bases, with 18 bases spanning the gap. In germline, CDR1 is SGHTA, CDR2 FQGNSA. CDR3 length: 12 residues. CDR3 sequence (DNA): TGTGCCAGCAACTTTGGAACAGGGTTGACTTTCTTT. As protein: CASNFGTGLTFF.

The chain links TRBV7-2 to TRBJ1-3; 8 positions agree with TRBD1. This CDR3 is 15 amino acids long. Losses at the gene ends were 5 bases for V and 4 bases for J; bases not matched to a gene: 7. CDR1 SGHTA and CDR2 FQGNSA come from the germline V gene. The CDR3 DNA follows: TGTGCCAGCAGCGGACAGACAGGGGCGGGAAACACCATATATTTT. It encodes CASSGQTGAGNTIYF.

The chain employs TRBV23-1 and TRBJ2-2, with 10 bases identical to TRBD1. TRBV23-1 is an ORF, with its function uncertain. This CDR3 has 16 amino acids. J was trimmed by 3 bases and V by 7 bases; bases with no gene match: 8. CDR3 sequence reads: CASNPRDRGYTGELFF. The CDR3 DNA follows: TGCGCCAGCAACCCCAGGGACAGGGGATACACCGGGGAGCTGTTTTTT.

This clone was detected once. The chain uses TRBV7-9 and TRBJ2-3, with 9 bases lining up with TRBD2. CDR3 length equals 18 residues. V was clipped by 5 bases and J by 2 bases; unmatched bases: 14. Germline CDR1 reads SEHNR; CDR2 reads FQNEAQ (reference sequence). CDR3 protein: CASSGGPSGGPYTDTQYF. CDR3 DNA: TGTGCCAGCAGCGGGGGGCCCAGCGGGGGGCCGTACACAGATACGCAGTATTTT.

The chain couples TRBV7-2 to TRBJ2-7; 7 positions agree with TRBD1. This CDR3 contains 15 residues. Germline assignment: CDR1 SGHTA and CDR2 FQGNSA. V lost 1 base to trimming and J lost 5 bases; unmatched junction nucleotides: 8. CDR3 sequence: CASSLEGQPFHEQYF. CDR3 in DNA: TGTGCCAGCAGCTTAGAGGGACAGCCATTCCACGAGCAGTACTTC. Full variable domain (remainder filled in from reference TRBV7-2 and TRBJ2-7): GAGVSQSPSNKVTEKGKDVELRCDPISGHTALYWYRQSLGQGLEFLIYFQGNSAPDKSGLPSDRFSAERTGGSVSTLTIQRTQQEDSAVYLCASSLEGQPFHEQYFGPGTRLTVT.

This sequence joins TRBV2 and TRBJ1-2; D is perhaps TRBD1 (6 bases). The CDR3 extends over 12 amino acids. The V end was cut by 3 bases, the J end by 4 bases, with 6 bases between. The germline gives CDR1 SNHLY, CDR2 FYNNEI. The DNA for the CDR3 is TGTGCCAGCAGTGACAGGGGCTATGGCTACACCTTC. It specifies CASSDRGYGYTF.